This is a list of T cell receptor beta chains from one sample in a study of blood T cell repertoires in COVID-19. Assay used: immunoSEQ multiplex PCR; TCRdb lists only in-frame clones, some missing. The data show 13,000 to 15,000 clones, with about 85% seen just once and 28% held by the top ten. Sequencing was performed on peripheral blood. The source of these receptors is a human donor in a cohort sampled during active COVID-19. CDR3s include the opening cysteine and the closing phenylalanine or tryptophan. The D gene is left open where the match is weak. The size field is filled for only some rows; it gives once, few, many or a size class.

j_gene,v_gene,abundance,d_gene,CDR3aa,CDR3nt
TRBJ1-5,TRBV11-2,.,TRBD1,CASSLGDSSNQPQHF,TGTGCCAGCAGCTTGGGGGACAGTAGCAATCAGCCCCAGCATTTT
TRBJ1-5,TRBV6-6,.,.,CAIRALNNQPQHF,TGTGCCATCAGGGCTTTGAACAATCAGCCCCAGCATTTT
TRBJ2-3,TRBV30,once,.,CAWSAGHTDTQYF,TGTGCCTGGAGTGCGGGACACACAGATACGCAGTATTTT
TRBJ1-4,TRBV5-4,.,.,CASSREGLSNEKLFF,TGTGCCAGCAGCCGGGAGGGGTTAAGTAATGAAAAACTGTTTTTT
TRBJ2-5,TRBV14,.,TRBD2,CASSQVAGELETQYF,TGTGCCAGCAGCCAAGTAGCGGGAGAGTTGGAGACCCAGTACTTC
TRBJ1-2,TRBV5-1,.,TRBD1,CASNSGAGGDYGYTF,TGCGCCAGCAACAGTGGGGCAGGGGGAGACTATGGCTACACCTTC
TRBJ2-7,TRBV4-3,.,.,CASSHSATGEGYEQYF,TGCGCCAGCAGCCACTCAGCGACAGGGGAGGGCTACGAGCAGTACTTC
TRBJ2-4,TRBV6-2/TRBV6-3,.,.,CASSYSEGGGIGAKNIQYF,TGTGCCAGCAGTTACAGTGAGGGAGGAGGGATCGGCGCCAAAAACATTCAGTACTTC
TRBJ2-3,TRBV4-1,.,.,CASSQVPGAGTQYF,TGCGCCAGCAGCCAAGTCCCAGGGGCTGGTACGCAGTATTTT
TRBJ1-3,TRBV11-2,.,.,CASSLRYQGADHVGNTIYF,TGTGCCAGCAGCTTAAGGTACCAGGGTGCTGATCATGTTGGAAACACCATATATTTT
TRBJ1-1,TRBV28,once,.,CASSLGASRALGAFF,TGTGCCAGCAGTTTAGGGGCGAGCAGGGCGTTGGGAGCTTTCTTT
TRBJ2-1,TRBV5-6,.,.,CALGRGREQFF,TGTGCCTTGGGGCGCGGCCGTGAGCAGTTCTTC
TRBJ1-2,TRBV7-2,.,TRBD1,CASSPTGDPGYTF,TGTGCCAGCAGCCCGACAGGGGACCCTGGCTACACCTTC
TRBJ2-1,TRBV14,.,TRBD2,CASSRTGAGSSYNEQFF,TGTGCCAGCAGCCGGACGGGAGCGGGAAGCTCCTACAATGAGCAGTTCTTC
TRBJ2-1,TRBV14,.,TRBD2,CASSQVYRVAGFNEQFF,TGTGCCAGCAGCCAAGTTTACAGGGTAGCGGGATTCAATGAGCAGTTCTTC
TRBJ2-1,TRBV5-1,.,TRBD2,CASRNSGRYNEQFF,TGCGCCAGCCGGAATAGCGGGAGGTACAATGAGCAGTTCTTC
TRBJ2-1,TRBV28,.,TRBD2,CASRGGTSGYNEQFF,TGTGCCAGCAGGGGCGGGACTAGCGGCTACAATGAGCAGTTCTTC
TRBJ1-2,TRBV19,once,TRBD1,CASSARQGVNYGYTF,TGTGCCAGTAGTGCCCGACAGGGGGTTAACTATGGCTACACCTTC
TRBJ1-1,TRBV7-2,.,TRBD1,CASSPGQGGEAFF,TGTGCCAGCAGCCCCGGACAGGGAGGTGAAGCTTTCTTT
TRBJ1-1,TRBV5-3,.,.,CARSFGQQWSTEAFF,TGTGCCAGAAGCTTTGGACAACAGTGGTCCACTGAAGCTTTCTTT
TRBJ1-2,TRBV11-3,.,TRBD1,CASSKTGSGYTF,TGTGCCAGCAGCAAGACAGGGTCCGGCTACACCTTC
TRBJ2-7,TRBV6-5,.,TRBD2,CASSSTSGRKQYF,TGTGCCAGCAGTTCGACTAGCGGGAGGAAGCAGTACTTC
TRBJ2-7,TRBV7-2,.,TRBD2,CASSSRTSGRYEQYF,TGTGCCAGCAGCTCCAGGACTAGCGGGAGATACGAGCAGTACTTC
TRBJ2-1,TRBV11-2,.,TRBD2,CASSPGLNDNEQFF,TGTGCCAGCAGTCCGGGACTAAACGACAATGAGCAGTTCTTC
TRBJ2-7,TRBV19,medium-sized,.,CASNSARGPYEQYF,TGTGCCAGCAACAGCGCGCGGGGGCCCTACGAGCAGTACTTC
TRBJ2-3,TRBV4-2,.,TRBD2,CASSQESGGGPDTQYF,TGTGCCAGCAGCCAAGAGTCGGGAGGAGGCCCAGATACGCAGTATTTT
TRBJ2-7,TRBV28,few,TRBD2,CASSSWTSARRGEQYF,TGTGCCAGCAGTTCCTGGACTAGCGCCAGAAGGGGGGAGCAGTACTTC
TRBJ2-4,TRBV27,.,TRBD1,CASSLSTGGAHIQYF,TGTGCCAGCAGTTTATCCACAGGGGGCGCCCACATTCAGTACTTC
TRBJ1-2,TRBV5-6,.,TRBD1,CASSVGTGRVLYGYTF,TGTGCCAGCAGCGTAGGGACAGGAAGGGTCCTCTATGGCTACACCTTC
TRBJ2-3,TRBV5-1,.,TRBD2,CASSLVAGGPSTDTQYF,TGCGCCAGCAGCTTGGTAGCGGGAGGGCCCTCCACAGATACGCAGTATTTT
TRBJ2-4,TRBV15,.,TRBD1,CATSRAPDRQLAKNIQYF,TGTGCCACCAGCAGAGCCCCGGACAGGCAATTAGCCAAAAACATTCAGTACTTC
TRBJ2-1,TRBV4-2,.,TRBD2,CASSHPRLAGGGNEQFF,TGTGCCAGCAGCCACCCCCGACTAGCGGGAGGAGGGAATGAGCAGTTCTTC